The clone carrying this TCR beta chain is a singleton in its sample. This entry belongs to a study of T cell responses to AZD1222 COVID-19 vaccine. Clones were sequenced by immunoSEQ multiplex PCR, and TCRdb holds only the in-frame ones, with some missing. The sample has 56,000 or so clones, over 75% seen once. This CDR3 comprises 13 residues. Germline V gene sequence: CDR1 SGHAT, CDR2 FQNNGV. The V end was cut by 5 bases, the J end by 4 bases, with 11 bases between. The input for sequencing was peripheral blood, taken on day 0 of AZD1222 vaccination. The V call is TRBV11-2, the J call TRBJ2-5; no definite D call. The TCR originated in an adult in good health. CDR3 in DNA: TGTGCCAGCAGCATGGGGAATTTAGAGACCCAGTACTTC. Encoded protein: CASSMGNLETQYF.